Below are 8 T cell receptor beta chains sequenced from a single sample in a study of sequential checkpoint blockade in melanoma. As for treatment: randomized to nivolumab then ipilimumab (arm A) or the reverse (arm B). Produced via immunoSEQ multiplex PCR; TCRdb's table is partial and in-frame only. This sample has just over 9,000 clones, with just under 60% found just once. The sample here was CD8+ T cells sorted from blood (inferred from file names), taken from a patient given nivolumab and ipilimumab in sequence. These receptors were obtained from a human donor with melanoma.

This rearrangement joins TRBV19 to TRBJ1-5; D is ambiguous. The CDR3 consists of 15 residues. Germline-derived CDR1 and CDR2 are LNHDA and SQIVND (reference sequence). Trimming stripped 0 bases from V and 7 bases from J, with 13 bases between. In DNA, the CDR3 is TGTGCCAGTAGTATAGATCCTGGGAGGAGGCAGCCCCAGCATTTT. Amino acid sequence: CASSIDPGRRQPQHF.

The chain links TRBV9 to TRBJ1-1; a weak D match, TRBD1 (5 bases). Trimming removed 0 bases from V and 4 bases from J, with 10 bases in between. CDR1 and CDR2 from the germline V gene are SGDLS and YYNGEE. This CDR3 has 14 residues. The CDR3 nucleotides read TGTGCCAGCAGCGTAGAGGGCCAGGGCACTGAAGCTTTCTTT. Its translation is CASSVEGQGTEAFF. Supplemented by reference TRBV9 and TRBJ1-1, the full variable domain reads DSGVTQTPKHLITATGQRVTLRCSPRSGDLSVYWYQQSLDQGLQFLIQYYNGEERAKGNILERFSAQQFPDLHSELNLSSLELGDSALYFCASSVEGQGTEAFFGQGTRLTVV.

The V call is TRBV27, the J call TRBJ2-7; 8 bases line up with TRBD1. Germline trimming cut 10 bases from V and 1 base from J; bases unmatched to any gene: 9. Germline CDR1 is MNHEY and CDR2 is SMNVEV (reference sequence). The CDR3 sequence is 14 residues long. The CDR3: CATKDREESYEQYF. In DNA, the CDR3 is TGTGCCACCAAGGACAGGGAAGAATCCTACGAGCAGTACTTC.

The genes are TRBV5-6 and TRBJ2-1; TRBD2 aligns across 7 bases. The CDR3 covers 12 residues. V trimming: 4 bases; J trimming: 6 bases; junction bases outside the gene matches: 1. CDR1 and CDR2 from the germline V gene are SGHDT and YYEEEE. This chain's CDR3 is CASSPGGNEQFF. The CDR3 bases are TGTGCCAGCAGCCCGGGGGGCAATGAGCAGTTCTTC. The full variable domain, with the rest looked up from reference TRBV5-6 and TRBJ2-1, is DAGVTQSPTHLIKTRGQQVTLRCSPKSGHDTVSWYQQALGQGPQFIFQYYEEEERQRGNFPDRFSGHQFPNYSSELNVNALLLGDSALYLCASSPGGNEQFFGPGTRLTVL.

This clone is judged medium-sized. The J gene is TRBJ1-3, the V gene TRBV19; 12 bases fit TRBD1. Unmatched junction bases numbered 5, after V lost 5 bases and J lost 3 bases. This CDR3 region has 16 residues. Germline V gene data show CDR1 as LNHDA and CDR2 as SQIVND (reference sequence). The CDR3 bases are TGTGCCAGTAGTCCAGGGACAGGGGGCATTGGAAACACCATATATTTT. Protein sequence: CASSPGTGGIGNTIYF.

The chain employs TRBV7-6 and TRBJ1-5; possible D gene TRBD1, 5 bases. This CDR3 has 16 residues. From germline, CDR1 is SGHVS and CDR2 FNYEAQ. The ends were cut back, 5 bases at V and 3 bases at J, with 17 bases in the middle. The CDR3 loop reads CASSPSGGVHNQPQHF. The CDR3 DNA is TGTGCCAGCAGCCCCTCCGGGGGGGTACACAATCAGCCCCAGCATTTT.

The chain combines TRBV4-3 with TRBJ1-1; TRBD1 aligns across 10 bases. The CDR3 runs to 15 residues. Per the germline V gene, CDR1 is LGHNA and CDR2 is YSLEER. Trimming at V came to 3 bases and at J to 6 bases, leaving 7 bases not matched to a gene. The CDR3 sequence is CASSQGQGFEPEAFF. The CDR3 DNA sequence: TGCGCCAGCAGCCAGGGACAGGGGTTCGAACCTGAAGCTTTCTTT.

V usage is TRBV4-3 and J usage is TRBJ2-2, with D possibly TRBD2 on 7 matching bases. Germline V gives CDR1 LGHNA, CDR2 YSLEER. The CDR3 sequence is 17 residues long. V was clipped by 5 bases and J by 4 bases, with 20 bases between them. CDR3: CASSTLWGGAGTGELFF. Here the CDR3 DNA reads TGCGCCAGCAGCACCTTATGGGGGGGGGCCGGCACCGGGGAGCTGTTTTTT.